This T cell receptor (beta chain) was captured in a study of blood T cell repertoires in COVID-19. Study background: Collection of acute and convalescent COVID-19 samples took place in the United States, Italy and Spain. The cDNA or gDNA used as material had been derived from T cells, B-cell-depleted T cells, or PBMCs.

Per the original data handling: Estimation of nucleated cell counts was performed using reference gene primer amplification. The method was immunoSEQ multiplex PCR; TCRdb's version includes in-frame clones alone and lacks a portion of them. The DNA gave D and trimming, while V, J and clone size come from that table. This table has a few hundred thousand clones, approximately 85% appearing once. The CDR3 extends over 14 amino acids. Germline V gene sequence: CDR1 MNHEY, CDR2 SVGAGI. Trimming took 6 bases from V and 4 from J; bases not matched to a gene: 4. Participant-reported clinical history was the basis for cohort assignment.

The chain combines TRBV6-5 with TRBJ2-3; TRBD2 agrees at 10 bases. The TCR sequence derives from a young man who had recovered from COVID-19. The specimen was PBMCs or T cells enriched from blood (not recorded which). CDR3 bases: TGTGCCAGCAGAGGGGGACTAGCGTCAGATACGCAGTATTTT. Amino acids: CASRGGLASDTQYF.